This T cell receptor (beta chain) came from a study of graft-versus-host responses after intestinal transplantation. Overall study context: Tacrolimus and steroids were given for about 3 years to all recipients after anti-thymocyte globulin induction.

Processing was applied to graft tissue in order to liberate intraepithelial and lamina propria lymphocytes. Findings and caveats of the study: Some GvH clones appeared in ileal mucosa or blood before recipient bone marrow. Early post-transplant HvG declines showed an association with peak circulating GvH clone levels.

Some clones are missing from TCRdb's copy, which holds only in-frame ones; the method was immunoSEQ multiplex PCR. Among about 14,000 clones listed, 70% to 85% were seen once. Note on this clone: Its antigen is still unknown.

This TCR was recovered from a human patient who received an intestinal transplant, so some T cells may come from the graft donor. Sequencing used ileum tissue, obtained 26 to 27 days after intestinal transplant.

The CDR3 loop is CASSVGDRGLDEQFF. The CDR3 coding sequence is TGTGCCAGCAGCGTAGGGGACAGGGGACTCGATGAGCAGTTCTTC. The chain couples TRBV9 to TRBJ2-1, with 10 bases aligning to TRBD1. Germline V gene lookup returns CDR1 SGDLS and CDR2 YYNGEE. This CDR3 has 15 residues. Trimming cost V 0 bases and J 8 bases; bases outside gene matches: 5.